This TCR beta chain was identified in a study of response to subunit inactivated influenza vaccine. In this sample, this clonotype turned up many times. Its specificity is not known. This CDR3 contains 12 residues. V was cut by 1 base and J by 16 bases, with 11 bases left in between. General study points: Only a handful of new T cells, the authors suggested, are recruited with each seasonal influenza vaccination.

Each CDR3 protein is one row after TCRdb ran MiXCR on the RT-PCR reads. Counted here are about 540,000 distinct CDR3 sequences, around 15% occurring once; the ten biggest clones make up over 8.5%. Specimen: PBMCs from blood, collected roughly 12 days after vaccination. The receptor comes from a man aged 50 to 60 who received an inactivated influenza vaccine. V is TRBV12-3 or TRBV12-4 and J is TRBJ1-6; D unclear. The CDR3, as DNA: TGTGCCAGCAGTTTAGATGGGCAGAGGCTCCACTTT. It is translated as CASSLDGQRLHF.